Sequencing of this T cell receptor beta chain was carried out in a study of T cell responses to AZD1222 COVID-19 vaccine. As concerns this clone: Its antigen remains unknown.

The data were produced by immunoSEQ multiplex PCR, yet TCRdb's version contains in-frame clones alone and is incomplete. The profile shows roughly 130,000 clones, around 84% of them singletons. Notes on the study in general: Donor demographics were predominantly white British with a female majority; clonal diversity may be underestimated. Vaccine-associated CD4 TCRs spanned spike, dominant at 160-218 and 743-854. Baseline antibody screening turned up just six or seven seropositive AZD1222 recipients.

V was clipped by 6 bases and J by 5 bases; unmatched bases: 9. The CDR3 sequence is 14 residues long. Germline CDR1 is MDHEN and CDR2 is SYDVKM. The source is an adult in good health. This chain joins TRBV28 and TRBJ2-7; 8 positions agree with TRBD1. The sequenced sample was peripheral blood, obtained on day 0 of AZD1222 vaccination. This CDR3 is CASSTSGGSNEQYF. The CDR3 nucleotides read TGTGCCAGCAGCACCTCAGGGGGCTCTAACGAGCAGTACTTC.